This T cell receptor beta chain was sequenced in a study of blood T cells in healthy people across ages. Notes on the study in general: Compared with aged donors, long-lived donors showed fewer expanded clones, suggesting selection. Estimates of total diversity, which came from one million sequenced T cells, were considered to be underestimates.

Regarding this clonotype: Its antigen remains unidentified.

It was with a sample-barcoded 5' primer and a J-beta primer mix that a second PCR of about 6 to 12 cycles was run. TCRdb re-derived calls from the 5' RACE reads in MiXCR, one entry per CDR3 protein. Of 550,000 to 800,000 distinct CDR3 sequences listed, about a third are singletons. Samples each yielded at least 5 micrograms of total RNA. The clonotype originates from a woman older than 75 in good health. Sequenced sample: blood.

The CDR3 DNA follows: TGCGCCAGCAGCTTGGCAAGTAAGGGAAGTCCCGGGGAGCTGTTTTTT. Translating it yields CASSLASKGSPGELFF. V gene TRBV5-1 combines with J gene TRBJ2-2; D unclear. The V end was cut by 0 bases, the J end by 6 bases, with 15 bases between. Germline V gene sequence: CDR1 SGHRS, CDR2 YFSETQ. The CDR3 sequence is 16 residues long.